This TCR beta chain was obtained from a study of PD-1 blockade in classical Hodgkin lymphoma (dated by TCRdb to 2019 to 2021). About the investigation overall: Nivolumab dosing was 3 mg/kg intravenously every 2 weeks, continuing until either disease progression or unacceptable toxicity. The study used CyTOF and TCR beta sequencing to define a peripheral blood immune signature of response to PD-1 blockade in classical Hodgkin lymphoma.

This sample's time point label indicates: cycle 2 day 1 (C2D1) of nivolumab. All trial patients had relapsed after autologous stem cell transplantation, with cohorts A, B and C differing in prior brentuximab vedotin exposure. The trial cohort included around 60 patients with relapsed/refractory classical Hodgkin lymphoma, and each patient had a best overall response of complete response, partial response or progressive disease. Single-agent nivolumab was administered to trial patients in the multi-cohort phase II CheckMate 205 trial. An independent review committee assessed best overall response by applying the 2007 International Working Group response criteria. Trial PBMCs were obtained immediately prior to nivolumab initiation (C1D1) and on therapy at cycle 2 day 1 and cycle 4 day 1. Peripheral blood was collected in 8 mL Vacutainer Cell Preparation Tubes, from which PBMCs were isolated by centrifugation and then cryopreserved.

Inclusive of the bounding cysteine and phenylalanine, the CDR3 is 13 residues long. Kept here is only the CDR3 DNA, which spans 39 bases and is read in frame from base 1. The trim is 2 bases for V and 4 bases for J, with a gap of 6 bases between the germline ends. The germline V gene specifies MNHEY as CDR1 and SVGAGI as CDR2. About this clone itself: Its cognate antigen has yet to be identified. Base quality data are lacking; no much larger clone is found one base away.

Overall results and qualifications from the work: CD4+ but not CD8+ TCR diversity rose significantly by C4D1 (p=0.0027 vs p=0.16), most apparent in complete responders (p=0.02). Lower diversity was seen in patients whose nivolumab began less than 1 year after ASCT, and these patients were left out of later analyses so that immune reconstitution would not confound the results. Trial patients with a complete response had baseline diversity similar to that of newly diagnosed patients, while partial responders and progressors had significantly lower diversity. Baseline TCR diversity was reported as lower in newly diagnosed patients than in healthy donors, and lower still in relapsed/refractory patients. The study was limited to a single clinical trial cohort, and causes of repertoire differences, possibly disease activity or prior therapy, remained undefined.

Genomic DNA was isolated using the Qiagen DNeasy kit from unsorted PBMCs as well as from negatively selected CD4+ and CD8+ fractions. Amplification of TCR beta CDR3 regions was done by immunoSEQ multiplex PCR with primers that anneal to V and J segments. A synthetic immune receptor repertoire was used to minimize amplification bias, and remaining bias was computationally removed after sequencing. Concerning the study's data processing: Repertoire diversity was quantified as the Shannon entropy index using custom Python scripts. Unsorted, CD4+ and CD8+ repertoires were analyzed separately, except in combined analyses where CD4+ and CD8+ sequences were merged in silico. Clonal expansion was defined as at least a 2-fold frequency increase after treatment relative to C1D1, with a pseudocount of 0.5 for undetected baseline clones. Singleton clones were defined as clones with 0 or 1 copy at C1D1, and non-singleton clones were defined as clones with 2 or more copies. Clones expanded in unsorted samples were labelled as CD4+, CD8+ or unknown by matching protein sequences in sorted samples from the same patient. Wilcoxon tests were applied to paired samples to test diversity changes from C1D1 to C4D1. TCRdb re-hosts the immuneACCESS table, in-frame sequences only. Its copies lack some clones; in the studies checked, an unresolved V gene accounts for under half of them, and the cause for the rest is not known. The DNA was the basis for D and trimming; V, J and clone size are from that table. The sample records 110,000 or so clones, 80% to 90% of which are singletons. Of the sample, approximately 20% is held by the ten largest clones.

The receptor was isolated from a human donor with classical Hodgkin lymphoma. The sequence links TRBV6-5 to TRBJ1-5; the D gene remains uncertain. The sample in question was peripheral blood mononuclear cells (PBMCs), obtained before the second cycle of nivolumab. The sequenced DNA is TGTGCCAGCAGTTACGGGGTGAATCAGCCCCAGCATTTT. This codes for CASSYGVNQPQHF.